This T cell receptor (beta chain) is drawn from a study of blood T cells in healthy people across ages. Findings and limits, study-wide: Because sorting was not performed, PBMCs prevented conclusive naive versus antigen-experienced comparison.

Primers used in a second PCR of about 7 to 12 cycles were a sample-barcoded 5' primer and a J-beta primer mix. TCRdb re-derived calls from the 5' RACE reads in MiXCR, one entry per CDR3 protein. The sample lists 710,000 or so distinct CDR3 sequences, 22% occurring once. Of note for this clonotype: Its specificity is not known.

The V and J ends lost 4 bases and 1 base respectively, with 14 bases between them. The CDR3 totals 15 residues. The germline gives CDR1 SQVTM, CDR2 ANQGSEA. This clonotype was sampled from a man between 65 and 79 years old in good health. V gene TRBV29-1 combines with J gene TRBJ2-4; a weak D match, TRBD1 (6 bases). The sample taken for sequencing was blood. DNA of the CDR3: TGCAGCGTTGGGTTGGAGAGGGGGGCCAAAAACATTCAGTACTTC. This gives the protein CSVGLERGAKNIQYF.